This T cell receptor (beta chain) was retrieved from a study of graft-versus-host responses after intestinal transplantation. CDR1 is SEHNR, CDR2 FQNEAQ, per germline (reference sequence). V was clipped by 5 bases and J by 0 bases; unmatched bases: 5. The CDR3 runs 15 residues. Regarding the study as a whole: In patients with graft-donor T cell macrochimerism, allograft graft-versus-host to host-versus-graft clonal ratios were high.

Each mixed lymphocyte reaction held about 200,000 CFSE-labeled responders and about 200,000 irradiated violet-dye-labeled stimulators. Sequencing was performed with immunoSEQ multiplex PCR; in TCRdb, only in-frame clones are kept and a portion is missing. This sample has some 13,000 clones; about 29% occur once, and the top ten carry roughly 2.8%. This chain joins TRBV7-9 and TRBJ2-7; the match to TRBD2 covers 9 bases. The sequence came from a human patient who received an intestinal transplant. The input for sequencing was alloreactive CD8+ T cells from a mixed lymphocyte reaction culture, taken before intestinal transplant. Described subset: CFSE-low proliferating T cells sorted from roughly six-day pre-transplant mixed lymphocyte reaction (GvH or HvG direction). As DNA, the CDR3 is TGTGCCAGCAGCCCCACGCGGGGGGGCTCCTACGAGCAGTACTTC. Translating it yields CASSPTRGGSYEQYF.